Listed here are 31 T cell receptor beta chains from one sample, sequenced in a study of CD8 T cells in Susac syndrome. Random hexamers were used to reverse transcribe roughly 0.5 to 1 ug of RNA. MiXCR was run by TCRdb on the immunoSEQ multiplex PCR reads, yielding one entry per CDR3 protein. Counted here are 150,000 or so distinct CDR3 sequences, around 96% occurring once; the ten biggest clones make up 0.2% to 0.25%. The sequencing input was CD8+ T cells from PBMCs. The receptors derive from a human donor with multiple sclerosis.

V and J are TRBV9 and TRBJ2-1; D is tentatively TRBD1 or TRBD2 (6 bases each). CDR3 length: 13 amino acids. Trimming took 6 bases from V and 5 from J, leaving 12 bases between them. Germline V gene sequence: CDR1 SGDLS, CDR2 YYNGEE. CDR3 amino acids: CASNSGAHNEQFF. The CDR3 DNA sequence: TGTGCCAGCAACTCGGGGGCTCACAATGAGCAGTTCTTC.

The rearrangement links TRBV28 to TRBJ2-7, with D perhaps TRBD1 (5 bases). CDR3 length equals 15 residues. The V end was cut by 1 base, the J end by 4 bases, with 14 bases between. Germline CDR1 is MDHEN and CDR2 is SYDVKM. DNA of the CDR3: TGTGCCAGCAGTTTATCCCAATCATCAGGGTACGAGCAGTACTTC. Amino acid sequence: CASSLSQSSGYEQYF.

This chain joins TRBV27 and TRBJ2-2; 7 nucleotides match TRBD1. The CDR3 sequence is 12 residues long. The germline V gene has CDR1 MNHEY and CDR2 SMNVEV (reference sequence). The V and J ends lost 7 bases and 4 bases, in that order; junction bases with no gene match: 0. In DNA form, the CDR3 reads TGTGCCAGCACAGGGGGCACCGGGGAGCTGTTTTTT. Translation: CASTGGTGELFF.

This sequence joins TRBV27 and TRBJ2-1, with 7 nucleotides matching TRBD1. Looked up from germline, CDR1 is MNHEY and CDR2 is SMNVEV (reference sequence). V lost 3 bases, J lost 10 bases, and 15 bases stayed unmatched. The length of the CDR3 is 16 residues. DNA for the CDR3: TGTGCCAGCAGTTTCTCCCCTATCACCGACAGGGAAGAGCAGTTCTTC. It codes for CASSFSPITDREEQFF.

The chain links TRBV6-5 to TRBJ2-7, with D perhaps TRBD1 (6 bases). The length of the CDR3 is 16 residues. Trimming removed 4 bases from V and 1 base from J, with 17 bases in between. The germline gives CDR1 MNHEY, CDR2 SVGAGI. In DNA, the CDR3 is TGTGCCAGCAGTTTTTCCTCGGGACAAACGTCCTACGAGCAGTACTTC. Translation: CASSFSSGQTSYEQYF.

This chain links TRBV7-2 with TRBJ2-7; D perhaps matches TRBD2 (5 bases). The CDR3 loop spans 15 amino acids. Trimming removed 5 bases at V and 2 bases at J, with 16 bases between. CDR1 and CDR2 (germline): SGHTA, FQGNSA. CDR3 nucleotide sequence: TGTGCCAGCAGCGACCGGACTCAAGGGACCTACGAGCAGTACTTC. This sequence encodes CASSDRTQGTYEQYF.

This clonotype was recorded only once. CDR3 DNA sequence: TGTGCCACCAGCAGAGCCCGACAGTCAAATTCACCCCTCCACTTT. The encoded protein is CATSRARQSNSPLHF. This chain joins TRBV15 and TRBJ1-6, with D tentatively TRBD1 (5 bases). Germline CDR1 and CDR2: LNHNV and YYDKDF (reference sequence). V lost 1 base and J lost 7, with 11 bases in between. This CDR3 spans 15 amino acids.

The chain couples TRBV29-1 to TRBJ2-7; 8 bases are shared with TRBD1. The CDR3 extends over 15 amino acids. CDR1 and CDR2 (germline): SQVTM, ANQGSEA. The V segment lost 6 bases and the J segment 0 bases; nucleotides outside the gene matches: 10. CDR3 in DNA: TGCAGCGTCGTTGGGACAGGCCGATTCTCCTACGAGCAGTACTTC. Its translation is CSVVGTGRFSYEQYF.

The chain is built from TRBV27 and TRBJ2-5; TRBD2 matches 11 bases. Germline CDR1 reads MNHEY; CDR2 reads SMNVEV (reference sequence). V gave up 5 bases and J gave up 5 bases; unmatched junction bases: 10. The CDR3 is 16 amino acids. The CDR3 loop is CASSETSGGFLETQYF. Here the CDR3 DNA reads TGTGCCAGCAGTGAAACTAGCGGGGGATTTTTGGAGACCCAGTACTTC.

This clonotype showed up just once. This chain joins TRBV10-3 and TRBJ2-2; D not resolved. The V gene's germline CDR1 is ENHRY and CDR2 SYGVKD. V gave up 7 bases and J gave up 0 bases, with 6 bases separating them. The CDR3 loop spans 13 amino acids. CDR3 sequence: CAITSPNTGELFF. The CDR3 region has the DNA TGTGCCATCACATCCCCGAACACCGGGGAGCTGTTTTTT.

This rearrangement joins TRBV15 to TRBJ1-5, with 8 bases aligning to TRBD1. Germline CDR1 is LNHNV and CDR2 is YYDKDF (reference sequence). This CDR3 comprises 16 residues. J was trimmed by 4 bases and V by 0 bases; bases with no gene match: 5. The DNA of the CDR3 is TGTGCCACCAGCAGAGATCGGGGGACAGGAAATCAGCCCCAGCATTTT. This codes for CATSRDRGTGNQPQHF.

The chain is built from TRBV27 and TRBJ2-7; D is unclear. The germline V and J ends were trimmed by 5 bases and 2 bases, with 19 bases remaining between them. Germline-derived CDR1 and CDR2 are MNHEY and SMNVEV (reference sequence). This CDR3 contains 16 residues. CDR3 sequence: CASSPRNRYGAYEQYF. DNA of the CDR3: TGTGCCAGCAGTCCCAGAAATAGATACGGAGCCTACGAGCAGTACTTC.

J is TRBJ1-1 and V is TRBV20-1, with D hard to call. Trimming cost V 0 bases and J 3 bases, with 8 bases left between them. Germline V lookup: CDR1 DFQATT, CDR2 SNEGSKA (reference sequence). This CDR3 comprises 13 residues. The CDR3, as DNA: TGCAGTGCTAGAGATCGTCCCTACACTGAAGCTTTCTTT. Its translation is CSARDRPYTEAFF.

The chain couples TRBV30 to TRBJ1-2; TRBD1 agrees at 7 bases. This CDR3 is built from 9 residues. Germline V gene sequence: CDR1 GTSNPN, CDR2 SVGIG (reference sequence). V trimming: 4 bases; J trimming: 13 bases; junction bases outside the gene matches: 3. CDR3 coding DNA: TGTGCCTGGAACAGGGGAGGCACCTTC. Protein sequence: CAWNRGGTF.

V and J are TRBV13 and TRBJ2-5; D remains unclear. CDR3 length equals 14 residues. With 4 bases removed from V and 2 bases from J, the gap between germline ends came to 11 bases. Germline V gene lookup returns CDR1 PRHDT and CDR2 FYEKMQ (reference sequence). The CDR3 spells CASSSKTYQETQYF. The CDR3 DNA reads TGTGCCAGCAGCTCCAAGACTTATCAAGAGACCCAGTACTTC. Together with reference TRBV13 and TRBJ2-5, the CDR3 gives the full variable domain: AAGVIQSPRHLIKEKRETATLKCYPIPRHDTVYWYQQGPGQDPQFLISFYEKMQSDKGSIPDRFSAQQFSDYHSELNMSSLELGDSALYFCASSSKTYQETQYFGPGTRLLVL.

The V gene is TRBV28, the J gene TRBJ2-2, with a weak D call TRBD1 (6 bases). Germline values: CDR1 MDHEN, CDR2 SYDVKM. Trimming stripped 10 bases from V and 6 bases from J, with 12 bases between. This CDR3 is 12 amino acids long. The CDR3 here is CATQQGSGELFF. In DNA form, the CDR3 reads TGTGCCACTCAACAGGGATCCGGGGAGCTGTTTTTT.

V usage is TRBV27 and J usage is TRBJ1-1, with 11 bases matching TRBD1. CDR3 length: 14 residues. J gave up 6 bases and V 6 bases, and 6 bases lay outside the gene matches. CDR1 is MNHEY, CDR2 SMNVEV, per germline (reference sequence). The CDR3 region is CASSRDRGSPEAFF. The CDR3 DNA reads as TGTGCCAGCAGCCGGGACAGGGGGTCGCCTGAAGCTTTCTTT.

V and J are TRBV2 and TRBJ2-5; D is perhaps TRBD1 or TRBD2 (5 bases each). CDR1 and CDR2 from the germline V gene are SNHLY and FYNNEI. V was clipped by 2 bases and J by 4 bases, with 8 bases between them. The CDR3 is made up of 13 amino acids. Written as DNA, the CDR3 is TGTGCCAGCAGTGAACGGGGCAGAGAGACCCAGTACTTC. It encodes CASSERGRETQYF.

The chain combines TRBV30 with TRBJ2-1, with 8 positions matching TRBD1. There are 13 residues in the CDR3. Germline V lookup: CDR1 GTSNPN, CDR2 SVGIG (reference sequence). V was pared by 4 bases and J by 6 bases, with 5 bases of the junction left unmatched. The CDR3 loop reads CAWNDQGANEQFF. CDR3 coding DNA: TGTGCCTGGAATGACCAGGGGGCCAATGAGCAGTTCTTC.

The chain uses TRBV15 and TRBJ2-4; the D call may be TRBD1 or TRBD2 (5 bases each). Trimming removed 9 bases at V and 4 bases at J, with 10 bases between. There are 12 residues in the CDR3. The germline V gene encodes CDR1 LNHNV and CDR2 YYDKDF (reference sequence). Here the CDR3 reads CATGESKNIQYF. CDR3 bases: TGTGCCACGGGGGAATCAAAAAACATTCAGTACTTC.

CDR3 in amino acids: CASSLGRTELFF. DNA of the CDR3: TGTGCCAGCAGCTTGGGCCGGACGGAACTGTTTTTT. The chain is built from TRBV5-6 and TRBJ1-4; D gene ambiguous. This CDR3 comprises 12 residues. The germline gives CDR1 SGHDT, CDR2 YYEEEE. Trimming pared 0 bases from V and 12 bases from J, leaving 9 bases between.

This rearrangement joins TRBV13 to TRBJ2-5, with D possibly being TRBD2 (8 bases). Trimming took 5 bases from V and 2 from J, leaving 15 bases between them. The CDR3 loop spans 15 amino acids. Looked up from germline, CDR1 is PRHDT and CDR2 is FYEKMQ (reference sequence). The CDR3 sequence is CASSTREGQQETQYF. Written as DNA, the CDR3 is TGTGCCAGCAGCACCCGGGAGGGACAGCAAGAGACCCAGTACTTC.

The CDR3 DNA follows: TGTGCCAGCAGCCCCGGTCCCGTTGATGGCTACACCTTC. Amino acids: CASSPGPVDGYTF. The rearrangement joins TRBV7-9 to TRBJ1-2; no definite D call. Per the germline V gene, CDR1 is SEHNR and CDR2 is FQNEAQ (reference sequence). The V gene lost 5 bases and the J gene lost 6 bases, with 13 bases spanning the gap. The CDR3 runs to 13 residues.

This clonotype has only one observation. The CDR3 DNA is TGTGCCACCAGCAGAGATCCCCGGGACACCAGGAACACTGAAGCTTTCTTT. This translates into CATSRDPRDTRNTEAFF. J is TRBJ1-1 and V is TRBV15; D is possibly TRBD1 (6 bases). V was clipped by 0 bases and J by 1 base, with 15 bases between them. CDR1 LNHNV and CDR2 YYDKDF come from the germline V gene (reference sequence). This CDR3 contains 17 residues.

This clonotype came up a few times. V and J are TRBV5-1 and TRBJ1-6; possibly TRBD1 for D (5 bases). Germline CDR1 and CDR2: SGHRS and YFSETQ. CDR3 size: 16 residues. The V end was cut by 0 bases, the J end by 4 bases, with 11 bases between. The CDR3, as DNA: TGCGCCAGCAGCTTGGATATTCAGGGTTATAATTCACCCCTCCACTTT. Encoded protein: CASSLDIQGYNSPLHF.

Comment on this clonotype: Germline and junction disagree at one end, which may indicate a read error. The chain joins TRBV4-1 to TRBJ1-1; 12 nucleotides line up with TRBD1. The CDR3 totals 14 residues. The germline V gene encodes CDR1 MGHRA and CDR2 YSYEKL. This CDR3 is CASSQGTGTGGCGF. As DNA, the CDR3 is TGCGCCAGCAGCCAAGGAACCGGGACAGGGGGCTGCGGCTTT.

This chain joins TRBV7-9 and TRBJ2-2; D is perhaps TRBD1 (6 bases). The CDR3 extends over 15 amino acids. Germline-derived CDR1 and CDR2 are SEHNR and FQNEAQ (reference sequence). V was clipped by 5 bases and J by 2 bases, with 12 bases between them. The CDR3 loop is CASSGPGQNTGELFF. CDR3 nucleotide sequence: TGTGCCAGCAGCGGACCGGGACAAAACACCGGGGAGCTGTTTTTT.

This clonotype showed up just once. V and J are TRBV3-1 and TRBJ2-1; TRBD2 agrees at 8 bases. The CDR3 totals 16 residues. V shed 2 bases and J 5 bases; nucleotides not matched to a gene: 8. Germline CDR1 is LGHDT and CDR2 is YNNKEL (reference sequence). The CDR3 here is CASSQNSGVLDNEQFF. In nucleotides, the CDR3 is TGTGCCAGCAGCCAAAATAGCGGGGTCCTCGACAATGAGCAGTTCTTC.

This clonotype was seen once. The V and J genes are TRBV7-9 and TRBJ1-5; unclear D gene. CDR3 length: 12 residues. CDR1 SEHNR and CDR2 FQNEAQ come from the germline V gene (reference sequence). With 5 bases removed from V and 1 base from J, the gap between germline ends came to 3 bases. The CDR3 loop is CASSKSNQPQHF. CDR3 DNA: TGTGCCAGCAGCAAAAGCAATCAGCCCCAGCATTTT.

This chain uses TRBV15 with TRBJ1-1, with D perhaps TRBD1 (5 bases). Germline CDR1 is LNHNV and CDR2 is YYDKDF (reference sequence). Trimming left V 0 bases short and J 4 bases short, with 15 bases between. CDR3 length: 16 residues. The chain's CDR3 is CATSREIGEQATEAFF. CDR3 DNA sequence: TGTGCCACCAGCAGAGAAATTGGGGAACAGGCCACTGAAGCTTTCTTT.

V usage is TRBV15 and J usage is TRBJ2-5; 7 positions match TRBD2. CDR3 size: 16 residues. Germline CDR1 reads LNHNV; CDR2 reads YYDKDF (reference sequence). The V segment lost 6 bases and the J segment 5 bases; nucleotides outside the gene matches: 15. CDR3 protein: CATRVGRGNFGETQYF. CDR3 DNA sequence: TGTGCCACCAGAGTGGGGAGGGGTAACTTTGGGGAGACCCAGTACTTC.